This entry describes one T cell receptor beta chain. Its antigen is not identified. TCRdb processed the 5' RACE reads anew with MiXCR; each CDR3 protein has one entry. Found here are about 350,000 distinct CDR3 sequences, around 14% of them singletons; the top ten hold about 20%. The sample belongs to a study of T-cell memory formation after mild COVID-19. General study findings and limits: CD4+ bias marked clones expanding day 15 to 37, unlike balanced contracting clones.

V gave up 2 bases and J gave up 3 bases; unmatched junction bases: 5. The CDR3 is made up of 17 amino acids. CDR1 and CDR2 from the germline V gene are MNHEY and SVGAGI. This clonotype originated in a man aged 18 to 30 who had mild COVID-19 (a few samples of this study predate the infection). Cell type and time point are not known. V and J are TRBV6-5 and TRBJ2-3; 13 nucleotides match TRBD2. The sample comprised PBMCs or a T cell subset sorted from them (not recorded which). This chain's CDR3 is CASSYRLLAGGTDTQYF. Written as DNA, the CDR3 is TGTGCCAGCAGTTACAGGCTACTAGCGGGGGGGACAGATACGCAGTATTTT.